Reported below is one T cell receptor beta chain. These data are taken from a study of ipilimumab plus nivolumab after autologous stem cell transplantation. Generated by immunoSEQ multiplex PCR, the TCRdb table keeps only in-frame clones and is missing some. The sample includes 15,000 to 20,000 clones, roughly four fifths of them seen just once. Germline assignment: CDR1 MGHRA and CDR2 YSYEKL. The CDR3 contains 15 residues. With 3 bases removed from V and 1 base from J, the gap between germline ends came to 10 bases. The clonotype comes from a male donor with diffuse large B-cell lymphoma. Material: PBMCs, obtained in a trial of ipilimumab plus nivolumab as post-transplant consolidation. The chain recombines TRBV4-1 with TRBJ1-5; no firm D call. The CDR3 bases are TGCGCCAGCAGCCAGAAGGGAGGAAGCAATCAGCCCCAGCATTTT. Protein: CASSQKGGSNQPQHF.